This T cell receptor (beta chain) was captured in a study of Ad26.COV2.S vaccination and SARS-CoV-2 variants. Study overall: Each vaccinee took Ad26.COV2.S intramuscularly, once or twice 56 days apart. Regarding the study as a whole: Total T cell responses may have been underestimated by the TCR breadth and depth analyses.

The CDR3 contains 13 residues. Germline V lookup: CDR1 ENHRY, CDR2 SYGVKD. V was clipped by 6 bases and J by 3 bases, with 10 bases between them. The protocol was immunoSEQ multiplex PCR, while the TCRdb copy is restricted to in-frame clones and leaves out a portion. The table records about 420,000 clones, around 89% of them present only once. About this clone itself: The antigen remains unidentified.

The sample's treatment: roughly 18 received Ad26.COV2.S at low or high dose, single or two shots; 5 received placebo; per-sample allocation not given. The samples date from day 63 after the first vaccine or placebo injection. Participants' vaccine, an Ad26 vector, delivered Wuhan-strain SARS-CoV-2 spike. This receptor was obtained from a person between 18 and 60 years old who received the Ad26.COV2.S COVID-19 vaccine or a placebo. Specimen: peripheral blood, collected in a trial of Ad26.COV2.S vaccine versus placebo. This rearrangement joins TRBV10-3 to TRBJ2-3; weak D call: TRBD2 (5 bases). CDR3 sequence: CAIRSGGTDTQYF. CDR3 in DNA: TGTGCCATCAGGAGCGGAGGAACAGATACGCAGTATTTT.